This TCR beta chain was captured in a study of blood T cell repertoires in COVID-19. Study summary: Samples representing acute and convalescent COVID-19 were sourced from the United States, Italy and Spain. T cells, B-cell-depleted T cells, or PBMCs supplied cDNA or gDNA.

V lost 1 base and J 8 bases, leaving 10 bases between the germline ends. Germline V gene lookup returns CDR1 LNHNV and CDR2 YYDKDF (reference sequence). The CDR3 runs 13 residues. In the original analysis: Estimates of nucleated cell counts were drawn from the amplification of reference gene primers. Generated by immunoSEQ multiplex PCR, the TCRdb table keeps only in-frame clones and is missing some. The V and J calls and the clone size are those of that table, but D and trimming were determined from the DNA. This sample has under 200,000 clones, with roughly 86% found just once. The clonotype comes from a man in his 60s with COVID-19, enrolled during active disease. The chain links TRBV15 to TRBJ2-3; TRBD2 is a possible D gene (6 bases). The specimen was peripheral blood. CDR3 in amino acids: CATSRGVGGTQYF. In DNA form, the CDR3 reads TGTGCCACCAGCAGAGGAGTGGGGGGTACGCAGTATTTT.